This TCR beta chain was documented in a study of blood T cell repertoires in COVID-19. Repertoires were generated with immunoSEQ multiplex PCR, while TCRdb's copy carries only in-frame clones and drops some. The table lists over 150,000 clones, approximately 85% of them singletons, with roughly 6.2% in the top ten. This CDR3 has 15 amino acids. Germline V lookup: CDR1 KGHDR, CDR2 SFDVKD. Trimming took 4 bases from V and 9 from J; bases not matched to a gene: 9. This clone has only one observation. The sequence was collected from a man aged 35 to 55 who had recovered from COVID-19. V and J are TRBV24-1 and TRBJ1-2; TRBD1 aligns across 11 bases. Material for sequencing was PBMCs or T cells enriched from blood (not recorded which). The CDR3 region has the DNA TGTGCCACCAGTGAACCAGGGACAGGGGGTCCTAGCTACACCTTC. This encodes CATSEPGTGGPSYTF.